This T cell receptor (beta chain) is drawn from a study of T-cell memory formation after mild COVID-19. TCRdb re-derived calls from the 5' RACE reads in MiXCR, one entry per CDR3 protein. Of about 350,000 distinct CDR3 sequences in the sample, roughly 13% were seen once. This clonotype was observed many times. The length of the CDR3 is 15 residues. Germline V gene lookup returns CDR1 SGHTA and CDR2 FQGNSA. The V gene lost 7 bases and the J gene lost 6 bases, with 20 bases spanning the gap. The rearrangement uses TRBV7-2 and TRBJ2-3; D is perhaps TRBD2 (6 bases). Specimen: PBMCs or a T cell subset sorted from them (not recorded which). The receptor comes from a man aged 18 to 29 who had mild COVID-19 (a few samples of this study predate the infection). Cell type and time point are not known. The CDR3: CASTLLGLEGDTQYF. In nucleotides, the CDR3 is TGTGCCAGCACCCTCCTGGGACTGGAGGGGGATACGCAGTATTTT.